Shown below are 26 T cell receptor beta chains from a single sample sequenced in a study of regulatory T cells in long-lasting Graves disease (dated by TCRdb to about 2021). The library was obtained by multiplex PCR. For sequencing, an Illumina HiSeq 4000 was employed. To build TCR beta libraries, CDR3 regions were amplified by Arm-PCR using iRepertoire HTBI primers. TCRdb trimmed public reads at Q25 via fastp, called clones via MiXCR and kept in-frame beta chains. For every CDR3 protein sequence, its rows merge into one entry that carries the most common genes and DNA. Present in this sample are 380,000 or so distinct CDR3 sequences, about 17% of which were seen just once. The ten largest clonotypes hold over 20% of the sample. The meaning of the sample's time point label: newly diagnosed GD, antithyroid drugs for less than 3 months. For both TCR sequencing and RNA sequencing, RNA was extracted from PBMCs in TRIzol.

This sample also belongs to another study, concerning T cells in Graves' hyperthyroidism and ophthalmopathy.

The sequences come from peripheral blood mononuclear cells (PBMCs), collected at new diagnosis, from a patient treated with antithyroid drugs. These receptors were obtained from a woman aged 18-29 years with Graves disease. Donor details come from another sample of the same person, matched by shared clones.

This clonotype was detected many times. The J gene is TRBJ1-2, the V gene TRBV2, with a tentative D call TRBD1 (6 bases). Germline V gene lookup returns CDR1 SNHLY and CDR2 FYNNEI. This CDR3 spans 14 amino acids. The V and J ends lost 3 bases and 7 bases respectively, with 15 bases between them. The CDR3 loop reads CASSDLQGIGGYTF. The CDR3 DNA sequence: TGTGCCAGCAGTGACCTACAGGGAATTGGTGGCTACACCTTC. The full variable domain, with the rest looked up from reference TRBV2 and TRBJ1-2, is EPEVTQTPSHQVTQMGQEVILRCVPISNHLYFYWYRQILGQKVEFLVSFYNNEISEKSEIFDDQFSVERPDGSNFTLKIRSTKLEDSAMYFCASSDLQGIGGYTFGSGTRLTVV.

The chain is built from TRBV29-1 and TRBJ2-2, with D tentatively TRBD1 (6 bases). The CDR3 covers 17 residues. CDR1 is SQVTM, CDR2 ANQGSEA, per germline. Trimming took 3 bases from V and 4 from J, leaving 21 bases between them. The CDR3 coding sequence is TGCAGCGTTGAGGGTGTAACGTTGGGGGCCCCCACCGGGGAGCTGTTTTTT. Translated, it gives CSVEGVTLGAPTGELFF.

This clonotype was found many times. This chain links TRBV12-5 with TRBJ1-2; 7 positions match TRBD1. CDR1 is LGHNT, CDR2 FRNRAP, per germline. V was pared by 5 bases and J by 5 bases, with 11 bases of the junction left unmatched. CDR3 size: 15 residues. The CDR3 DNA is TGTGCTAGTGGTATAGAAGGACAGGACCTTTATGGCTACACCTTC. Amino acid sequence: CASGIEGQDLYGYTF.

This clonotype was recorded at least ten times. The chain is built from TRBV29-1 and TRBJ2-1, with D perhaps TRBD1 (6 bases). The CDR3 contains 18 residues. Germline lookup yields CDR1 SQVTM and CDR2 ANQGSEA. Trimming removed 7 bases from V and 1 base from J, with 26 bases in between. The CDR3 DNA follows: TGCAGCGCTAGATCCAGGGGTTCGTCTCTAGGATCCTACAATGAGCAGTTCTTC. As protein: CSARSRGSSLGSYNEQFF.

The J gene is TRBJ1-2, the V gene TRBV28, with 7 bases that match TRBD1. Germline V CDR1 and CDR2: MDHEN, SYDVKM. V was pared by 8 bases and J by 4 bases, with 10 bases of the junction left unmatched. The CDR3 is 14 residues long. CDR3 DNA: TGTGCCAGCCTTAACAGGGGACCCTCCTATGGCTACACCTTC. This codes for CASLNRGPSYGYTF.

This clonotype was counted ten times or more. The chain employs TRBV5-1 and TRBJ2-1, with a weak D call TRBD2 (5 bases). CDR3 size: 15 residues. CDR1 SGHRS and CDR2 YFSETQ come from the germline V gene. Between the trimmed V and J ends, which lost 2 bases and 9 bases, there was a span of 18 bases. Here the CDR3 reads CASSFSPFGEGEQFF. CDR3 DNA: TGCGCCAGCAGCTTTTCACCCTTCGGGGAAGGTGAGCAGTTCTTC.

This clonotype has a count of ten or more. The chain is built from TRBV30 and TRBJ1-1; no definite D call. Trimming stripped 4 bases from V and 4 bases from J, with 7 bases between. CDR3 length: 11 residues. The germline V gene has CDR1 GTSNPN and CDR2 SVGIG (reference sequence). The CDR3 region is CAWMAGTEAFF. The CDR3 nucleotides are TGTGCCTGGATGGCGGGCACTGAAGCTTTCTTT.

The chain links TRBV20-1 to TRBJ2-1; 14 positions agree with TRBD2. The CDR3 consists of 17 residues. Germline loops: CDR1 DFQATT, CDR2 SNEGSKA (reference sequence). With 3 bases clipped from V and 8 bases from J, the junction kept 12 bases outside the gene matches. The CDR3 protein is CSASPTPGLAGVDEQFF. Here the CDR3 DNA reads TGCAGTGCTAGTCCCACCCCGGGACTAGCGGGAGTCGATGAGCAGTTCTTC.

Comments on this clonotype: With a much larger clone just one base away, this may be a read error. The chain carries TRBV27 and TRBJ2-1; no clear D gene. Germline V gene sequence: CDR1 MNHEY, CDR2 SMNVEV (reference sequence). The CDR3 consists of 13 residues. CDR3 region: CASSSYRSNEQSF. CDR3 coding DNA: TGTGCCAGCAGTTCCTATCGTAGTAATGAGCAGTCCTTC.

The chain carries TRBV6-2 or TRBV6-3 and TRBJ2-4, with D tentatively TRBD1 or TRBD2 (6 bases each). CDR1 MNHEY and CDR2 SVGEGT come from the germline V gene. This CDR3 region has 16 residues. V gave up 6 bases and J gave up 0 bases, with 15 bases separating them. CDR3 sequence reads: CASRPKGGTAKNIQYF. CDR3 bases: TGTGCCAGCAGACCAAAGGGGGGTACAGCCAAAAACATTCAGTACTTC.

This clonotype was counted a few times. The gene calls are TRBV24-1 and TRBJ2-1; 9 positions match TRBD1. Germline loops: CDR1 KGHDR, CDR2 SFDVKD. Trimming removed 3 bases from V and 6 bases from J; junction bases left unmatched: 11. The CDR3 covers 17 residues. The CDR3 spells CATSDNSRGQGFNEQFF. The CDR3 DNA reads as TGTGCCACCAGTGATAACTCCCGCGGACAGGGGTTCAATGAGCAGTTCTTC.

This clonotype was observed at least ten times. J is TRBJ2-1 and V is TRBV18, with a weak D call TRBD2 (6 bases). V was cut by 4 bases and J by 2 bases, with 15 bases left in between. The germline gives CDR1 KGHSH, CDR2 LQKENI. This CDR3 comprises 16 residues. CDR3 in amino acids: CASSLTTSFAYNEQFF. In DNA form, the CDR3 reads TGTGCCAGCTCACTAACGACTAGTTTTGCCTACAATGAGCAGTTCTTC.

This clonotype was counted ten times or more. The chain recombines TRBV20-1 with TRBJ2-1; D possibly corresponds to TRBD1 (6 bases). The V gene lost 6 bases and the J gene lost 5 bases, with 11 bases spanning the gap. Germline CDR1 reads DFQATT; CDR2 reads SNEGSKA (reference sequence). This CDR3 is built from 12 residues. CDR3 coding DNA: TGCAGTGCGCAGGGGTGGGACAATGAGCAGTTCTTC. This gives the protein CSAQGWDNEQFF.

V gene TRBV3-1 combines with J gene TRBJ2-6; tentative D call: TRBD2 (6 bases). The CDR3 sequence is 15 residues long. CDR1 LGHDT and CDR2 YNNKEL come from the germline V gene (reference sequence). The V end was cut by 5 bases, the J end by 4 bases, with 12 bases between. The CDR3 is CASSRRGAGANVLTF. Here the CDR3 DNA reads TGTGCCAGCAGCAGGAGGGGTGCGGGGGCCAACGTCCTGACTTTC.

This clonotype occurred many times. The V call is TRBV4-1, the J call TRBJ2-7; the D is unclear. From germline, CDR1 is MGHRA and CDR2 YSYEKL. The CDR3 runs 16 residues. Trimming left V 0 bases short and J 0 bases short, with 12 bases between. The CDR3: CASSQDWPGASYEQYF. Written as DNA, the CDR3 is TGCGCCAGCAGCCAAGATTGGCCGGGCGCCTCCTACGAGCAGTACTTC.

Many counts were recorded for this clonotype. V is TRBV6-1 and J is TRBJ2-5, with 7 bases fitting TRBD1. Trimming at V came to 5 bases and at J to 2 bases, leaving 11 bases not matched to a gene. CDR3 length: 16 residues. Germline CDR1 and CDR2: MNHNS and SASEGT. DNA of the CDR3: TGTGCCAGCAGTCAGGACGGGACAGAAAAACAAGAGACCCAGTACTTC. This encodes CASSQDGTEKQETQYF.

In its sample, this clonotype was seen a few times. This sequence joins TRBV12-3 or TRBV12-4 and TRBJ2-7; no clear D gene. V was shortened by 6 bases and J by 0 bases, with 12 bases between the two germline ends. The CDR3 has 14 amino acids. The CDR3 region is CASSSGTSSYEQYF. In nucleotides, the CDR3 is TGTGCCAGCAGCTCAGGTACAAGCTCCTACGAGCAGTACTTC.

This clonotype occurred many times. V usage is TRBV5-1 and J usage is TRBJ2-7; 8 nucleotides match TRBD1. Looked up from germline, CDR1 is SGHRS and CDR2 is YFSETQ. The CDR3 is 13 amino acids. Germline trimming cut 0 bases from V and 7 bases from J; bases unmatched to any gene: 3. CDR3 region: CASSLGTGREQYF. The DNA for the CDR3 is TGCGCCAGCAGCTTGGGGACAGGGAGGGAGCAGTACTTC.

This clonotype was detected only a few times. The chain uses TRBV28 and TRBJ2-7, with unresolved D. The CDR3 runs to 16 residues. Germline V gives CDR1 MDHEN, CDR2 SYDVKM. V was cut by 2 bases and J by 7 bases, with 21 bases left in between. The CDR3 DNA reads TGTGCCAGCAGTTTAGAGGCGGCAGCCGTCCCCTGGGAGCAGTACTTC. Translation: CASSLEAAAVPWEQYF. The full variable domain, its missing parts supplied by reference TRBV28 and TRBJ2-7, is DVKVTQSSRYLVKRTGEKVFLECVQDMDHENMFWYRQDPGLGLRLIYFSYDVKMKEKGDIPEGYSVSREKKERFSLILESASTNQTSMYLCASSLEAAAVPWEQYFGPGTRLTVT.

This clonotype has a count of ten or more. The chain couples TRBV2 to TRBJ2-5; D is perhaps TRBD1 (6 bases). This CDR3 spans 13 amino acids. V shed 5 bases and J shed 5 bases, with 12 bases lying between them. From germline, CDR1 is SNHLY and CDR2 FYNNEI. DNA for the CDR3: TGTGCCAGCAGTCCTTACAGGGATGAGACCCAGTACTTC. This sequence encodes CASSPYRDETQYF.

Only a few counts were recorded for this clonotype. V usage is TRBV3-1 and J usage is TRBJ1-4, with D possibly being TRBD1 (5 bases). The V gene's germline CDR1 is LGHDT and CDR2 YNNKEL (reference sequence). The V and J ends lost 1 base and 8 bases respectively, with 5 bases between them. The CDR3 covers 12 residues. The CDR3 region is CASSQAGEKLFF. As DNA, the CDR3 is TGTGCCAGCAGCCAAGCAGGGGAAAAACTGTTTTTT.

This clonotype was found a few times. The V call is TRBV29-1, the J call TRBJ2-3; 9 positions match TRBD2. The CDR3 is 16 residues long. Germline V lookup: CDR1 SQVTM, CDR2 ANQGSEA. Trimming at V came to 2 bases and at J to 2 bases, leaving 8 bases not matched to a gene. The CDR3 coding sequence is TGCAGCGTTGAAAGTGGTAGCGGGAGAAACACAGATACGCAGTATTTT. This encodes CSVESGSGRNTDTQYF.

This clonotype was counted at least ten times. The V and J genes are TRBV6-1 and TRBJ1-1, with a weak D call TRBD1 (6 bases). Germline lookup yields CDR1 MNHNS and CDR2 SASEGT. The CDR3 spans 13 residues. V was pared by 6 bases and J by 6 bases, with 14 bases between. CDR3 DNA sequence: TGTGCCAGCAGGGTACAGGGAGTCGCTGAAGCTTTCTTT. This codes for CASRVQGVAEAFF.

This clonotype was picked up many times. The V call is TRBV20-1, the J call TRBJ2-1; perhaps D is TRBD1 or TRBD2 (5 bases each). The CDR3 is 13 amino acids. V lost 4 bases and J lost 7, with 14 bases in between. Germline V gives CDR1 DFQATT, CDR2 SNEGSKA (reference sequence). The CDR3 reads CSATGTANNEQFF. Here the CDR3 DNA reads TGCAGTGCTACCGGGACCGCTAATAATGAGCAGTTCTTC.

This clonotype was detected a few times. The chain couples TRBV25-1 to TRBJ2-7; 9 positions agree with TRBD1. The CDR3 loop spans 14 amino acids. The trim removed 4 bases at V and 3 bases at J, leaving 4 bases unmatched. CDR1 and CDR2 (germline): MGHDK, SYGVNS. This chain's CDR3 is CASSGWTGDYEQYF. For the CDR3, the DNA is TGTGCCAGCAGTGGGTGGACAGGGGACTACGAGCAGTACTTC.

This clonotype showed up just a few times. The chain carries TRBV6-1 and TRBJ1-1; no firm D call. The CDR3 contains 13 residues. V lost 5 bases and J 3 bases, leaving 10 bases between the germline ends. The germline gives CDR1 MNHNS, CDR2 SASEGT. The CDR3 DNA sequence: TGTGCCAGCAGTCGCGGGTTGGACACTGAAGCTTTCTTT. It translates to CASSRGLDTEAFF.